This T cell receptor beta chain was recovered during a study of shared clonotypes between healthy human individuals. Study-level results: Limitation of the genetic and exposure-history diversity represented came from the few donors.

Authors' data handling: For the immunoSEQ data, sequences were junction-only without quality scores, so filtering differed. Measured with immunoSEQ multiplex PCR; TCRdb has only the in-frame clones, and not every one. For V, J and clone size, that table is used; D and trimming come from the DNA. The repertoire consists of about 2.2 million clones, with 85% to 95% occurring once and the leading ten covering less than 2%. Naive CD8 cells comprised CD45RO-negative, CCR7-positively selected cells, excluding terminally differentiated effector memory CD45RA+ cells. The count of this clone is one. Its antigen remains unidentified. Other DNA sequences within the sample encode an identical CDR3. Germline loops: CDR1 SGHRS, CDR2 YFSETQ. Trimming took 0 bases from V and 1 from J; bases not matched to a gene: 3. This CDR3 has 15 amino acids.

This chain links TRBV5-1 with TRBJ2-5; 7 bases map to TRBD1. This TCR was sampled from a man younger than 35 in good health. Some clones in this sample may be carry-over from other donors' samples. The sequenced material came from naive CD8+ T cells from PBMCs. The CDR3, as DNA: TGCGCCAGCAGCTTGGAAGGGGGCTTCCAAGAGACCCAGTACTTC. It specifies CASSLEGGFQETQYF.